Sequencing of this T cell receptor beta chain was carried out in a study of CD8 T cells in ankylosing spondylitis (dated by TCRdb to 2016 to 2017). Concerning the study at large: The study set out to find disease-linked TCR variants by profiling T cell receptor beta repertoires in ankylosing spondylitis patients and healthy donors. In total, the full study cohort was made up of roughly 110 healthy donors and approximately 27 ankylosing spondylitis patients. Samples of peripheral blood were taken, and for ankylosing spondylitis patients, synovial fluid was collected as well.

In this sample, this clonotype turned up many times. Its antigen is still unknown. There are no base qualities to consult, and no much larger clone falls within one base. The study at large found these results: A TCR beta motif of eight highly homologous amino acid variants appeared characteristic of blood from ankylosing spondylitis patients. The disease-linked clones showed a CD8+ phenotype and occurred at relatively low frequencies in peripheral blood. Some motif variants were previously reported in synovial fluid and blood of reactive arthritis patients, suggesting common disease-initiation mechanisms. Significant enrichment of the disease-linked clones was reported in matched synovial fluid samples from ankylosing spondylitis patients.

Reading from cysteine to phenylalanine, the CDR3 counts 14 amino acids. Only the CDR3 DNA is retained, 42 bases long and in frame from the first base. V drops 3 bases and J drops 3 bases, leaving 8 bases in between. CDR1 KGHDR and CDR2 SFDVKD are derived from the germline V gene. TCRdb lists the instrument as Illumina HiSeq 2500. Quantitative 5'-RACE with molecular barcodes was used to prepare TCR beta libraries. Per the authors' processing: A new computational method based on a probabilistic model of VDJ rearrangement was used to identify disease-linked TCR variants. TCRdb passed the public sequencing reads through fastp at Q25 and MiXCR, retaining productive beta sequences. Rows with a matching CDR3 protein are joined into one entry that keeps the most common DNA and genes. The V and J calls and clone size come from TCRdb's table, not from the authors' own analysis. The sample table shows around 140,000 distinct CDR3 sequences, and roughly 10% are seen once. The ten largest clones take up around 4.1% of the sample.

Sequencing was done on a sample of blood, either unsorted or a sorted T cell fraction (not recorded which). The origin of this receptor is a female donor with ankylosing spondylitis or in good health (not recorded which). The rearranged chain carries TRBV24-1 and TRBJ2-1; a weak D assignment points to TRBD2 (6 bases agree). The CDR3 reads CATSDRDFYNEQFF. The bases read TGTGCCACCAGTGATCGGGACTTCTACAATGAGCAGTTCTTC.